The 17 T cell receptor beta chains in this list originate from one sample, sequenced in a study of neoadjuvant nivolumab and ipilimumab in lung cancer. Profiling relied on immunoSEQ multiplex PCR, and the TCRdb table lists in-frame clones only, not all of them. The sample records over 5,500 clones, roughly four fifths being singletons. The sequences come from tumor tissue, collected after neoadjuvant nivolumab, alone or with ipilimumab, at or shortly before surgery. The receptors originated from an adult with non-small cell lung cancer.

The rearrangement uses TRBV5-6 and TRBJ2-2; 9 bases match TRBD1. V trimming: 4 bases; J trimming: 7 bases; junction bases outside the gene matches: 2. Germline-derived CDR1 and CDR2 are SGHDT and YYEEEE. This CDR3 is built from 13 residues. CDR3 nucleotide sequence: TGTGCCAGCAGCCAGGACAGGGGCGGGGAGCTGTTTTTT. Residues: CASSQDRGGELFF.

The rearrangement links TRBV6-1 to TRBJ1-1; possible D gene TRBD1, 6 bases. CDR1 and CDR2 (germline): MNHNS, SASEGT. There are 14 residues in the CDR3. Trimming removed 7 bases from V and 5 bases from J, with 17 bases in between. The CDR3 coding sequence is TGTGCCAGCAACCTTTATGAGGGGGGGACTGAAGCTTTCTTT. It codes for CASNLYEGGTEAFF.

J is TRBJ2-1 and V is TRBV7-8, with 10 bases identical to TRBD2. CDR1 is SGHVS and CDR2 is FQNEAQ in the germline V gene. Unmatched junction bases numbered 0, after V lost 2 bases and J lost 2 bases. The CDR3 runs 15 residues. CDR3 nucleotides: TGTGCCAGCAGCTTACTAGCGGGAGCCTACAATGAGCAGTTCTTC. Encoded protein: CASSLLAGAYNEQFF.

The chain carries TRBV28 and TRBJ1-5, with TRBD1 as a possible D gene (6 bases). Germline lookup yields CDR1 MDHEN and CDR2 SYDVKM. With 7 bases removed from V and 4 bases from J, the gap between germline ends came to 17 bases. This CDR3 has 15 amino acids. CDR3 in DNA: TGTGCCAGCACCCAATCCCTCGGGACAAATCAGCCCCAGCATTTT. Its translation: CASTQSLGTNQPQHF.

This clone was recorded a few times. The chain joins TRBV6-5 to TRBJ2-5, with TRBD2 matching over 11 bases. With 4 bases clipped from V and 4 bases from J, the junction kept 5 bases outside the gene matches. CDR3 length: 15 residues. CDR1 is MNHEY and CDR2 is SVGAGI in the germline V gene. The CDR3 is CASSLAGGPRETQYF. In DNA form, the CDR3 reads TGTGCCAGCAGTTTAGCGGGAGGGCCCAGAGAGACCCAGTACTTC.

This clone was seen just once. The chain couples TRBV5-1 to TRBJ2-7, with a possible D match to TRBD1 (6 bases). The CDR3 is 13 residues long. The ends were cut back, 6 bases at V and 7 bases at J, with 17 bases in the middle. The germline V gene encodes CDR1 SGHRS and CDR2 YFSETQ. The CDR3 DNA is TGCGCCAGCACGGACAGCTTCGGGGTGGAGCAGTACTTC. It encodes CASTDSFGVEQYF.

The rearrangement joins TRBV19 to TRBJ2-1, with 7 bases that match TRBD2. The CDR3 extends over 16 amino acids. J gave up 4 bases and V 1 base, and 7 bases lay outside the gene matches. CDR1 is LNHDA, CDR2 SQIVND, per germline (reference sequence). CDR3 DNA sequence: TGTGCCAGTAGTATAGTGTCGGGACTACCATACAATGAGCAGTTCTTC. Translating gives CASSIVSGLPYNEQFF.

There are a few counts of this clone. This rearrangement joins TRBV4-2 to TRBJ2-1, with a tentative D call TRBD2 (5 bases). The CDR3 is 16 amino acids. V gave up 0 bases and J gave up 2 bases, with 11 bases separating them. Germline loops: CDR1 LGHNA, CDR2 YNFKEQ. The CDR3 loop is CASSQDPATTYNEQFF. In DNA form, the CDR3 reads TGTGCCAGCAGCCAAGATCCCGCGACTACCTACAATGAGCAGTTCTTC.

This chain joins TRBV28 and TRBJ2-2, with a tentative D call TRBD1 (5 bases). The CDR3 is 14 amino acids. From germline, CDR1 is MDHEN and CDR2 SYDVKM. V lost 6 bases and J 1 base, leaving 9 bases between the germline ends. The CDR3 DNA reads as TGTGCCAGCAGCTTACAGGTGAACACCGGGGAGCTGTTTTTT. Encoded protein: CASSLQVNTGELFF.

The chain couples TRBV19 to TRBJ1-4; no clear D. This CDR3 contains 13 residues. With 5 bases removed from V and 6 bases from J, the gap between germline ends came to 10 bases. CDR1 and CDR2 from the germline V gene are LNHDA and SQIVND (reference sequence). CDR3 DNA: TGTGCCAGTAGTCTTGGACCGTATGAAAAACTGTTTTTT. Encoded protein: CASSLGPYEKLFF. The full variable domain, with the rest looked up from reference TRBV19 and TRBJ1-4, is DGGITQSPKYLFRKEGQNVTLSCEQNLNHDAMYWYRQDPGQGLRLIYYSQIVNDFQKGDIAEGYSVSREKKESFPLTVTSAQKNPTAFYLCASSLGPYEKLFFGSGTQLSVL.

This clone was seen a single time. The chain recombines TRBV7-8 with TRBJ2-7; no reliable D call. The ends were cut back, 1 base at V and 3 bases at J, with 13 bases in the middle. The CDR3 covers 15 residues. The germline gives CDR1 SGHVS, CDR2 FQNEAQ. The CDR3: CASSLEDRVFYEQYF. Written as DNA, the CDR3 is TGTGCCAGCAGCTTAGAAGATAGGGTGTTCTACGAGCAGTACTTC.

This clone was counted a few times. Sequence at one end of the junction differs from germline and may be a read error. The chain joins TRBV28 to TRBJ2-7, with 14 bases identical to TRBD2. Looked up from germline, CDR1 is MDHEN and CDR2 is SYDVKM. CDR3 length: 13 amino acids. In DNA form, the CDR3 reads TGTGCCAGCAGTCCGGGACTAGCGGGAGAACGGAGCTTC. Amino acids: CASSPGLAGERSF.

This chain joins TRBV28 and TRBJ1-5; D not certain. Trimming shortened V by 6 bases and J by 5 bases, and 23 bases separated the two germline ends. Germline CDR1 MDHEN, CDR2 SYDVKM. The CDR3 is 17 amino acids. The CDR3: CASRLRGVVKRHQPQHF. DNA for the CDR3: TGTGCCAGCAGACTACGCGGCGTGGTTAAACGGCATCAGCCCCAGCATTTT.

The chain carries TRBV7-9 and TRBJ2-1; D possibly corresponds to TRBD2 (5 bases). Germline-derived CDR1 and CDR2 are SEHNR and FQNEAQ (reference sequence). V was cut by 5 bases and J by 4 bases, with 12 bases left in between. CDR3 size: 14 residues. The CDR3 reads CASSPYRGYNEQFF. CDR3 in DNA: TGTGCCAGCAGCCCATACCGGGGATACAATGAGCAGTTCTTC.

The chain has TRBV11-3 and TRBJ2-7, with 13 bases that match TRBD2. The CDR3 is 15 residues long. Germline CDR1 and CDR2: SGHNT and YENEEA. The junction had 3 bases not matched to a gene; V was cut back by 5 bases and J by 2 bases. This CDR3 reads CASSPGLAGTYEQYF. DNA for the CDR3: TGTGCCAGCAGCCCGGGACTAGCGGGAACCTACGAGCAGTACTTC.

The gene calls are TRBV15 and TRBJ1-5; TRBD1 might be the D (6 bases). V lost 1 base to trimming and J lost 8 bases, with 15 bases between them. CDR1 is LNHNV and CDR2 is YYDKDF in the germline V gene (reference sequence). The CDR3 length is 15 residues. CDR3: CATSRVKTGYEPQHF. The CDR3 DNA is TGTGCCACCAGCAGAGTGAAGACAGGTTACGAGCCCCAGCATTTT.

This chain links TRBV14 with TRBJ2-7; D not resolved. CDR1 SGHDN and CDR2 FVKESK come from the germline V gene. Trimming took off 5 bases at V and 0 bases at J, with 11 bases between the two ends. This CDR3 has 14 residues. CDR3 sequence reads: CASSYGPSSYEQYF. The CDR3 nucleotides are TGTGCCAGCAGCTACGGGCCCAGCTCCTACGAGCAGTACTTC. The whole variable domain, filled in from reference TRBV14 and TRBJ2-7, reads EAGVTQFPSHSVIEKGQTVTLRCDPISGHDNLYWYRRVMGKEIKFLLHFVKESKQDESGMPNNRFLAERTGGTYSTLKVQPAELEDSGVYFCASSYGPSSYEQYFGPGTRLTVT.